Presented here are 10 T cell receptor beta chains from one specimen sequenced in a study of Ad26.COV2.S vaccination and SARS-CoV-2 variants. Assay: immunoSEQ multiplex PCR; the TCRdb copy retains only in-frame clones and omits some. The data show 200,000 to 300,000 clones, roughly 90% seen once. As to treatment: some 19 received Ad26.COV2.S at low or high dose, single or two shots; 5 received placebo; per-sample allocation not given. Following the first vaccine or placebo injection, samples were taken on day 63. Source: peripheral blood, taken in a trial of Ad26.COV2.S vaccine versus placebo. All receptors come from a person between 18 and 60 years old who received the Ad26.COV2.S COVID-19 vaccine or a placebo.

The chain carries TRBV10-3 and TRBJ2-1; either TRBD1 or TRBD2 may fit D (6 bases each). The CDR3 loop spans 16 amino acids. Per germline, CDR1 ENHRY and CDR2 SYGVKD. V was clipped by 0 bases and J by 7 bases, with 16 bases between them. As DNA, the CDR3 is TGTGCCATCAGTGAGTCGACGGGGGCCGGAGGAAATGAGCAGTTCTTC. The encoded protein is CAISESTGAGGNEQFF.

The CDR3 sequence: CASSPPRIGQGWTEAFF. In DNA, the CDR3 is TGCGCCAGCAGCCCACCAAGAATTGGACAGGGATGGACTGAAGCTTTCTTT. The J gene is TRBJ1-1, the V gene TRBV4-1; 8 nucleotides align to TRBD1. This CDR3 has 17 amino acids. After removal of 4 bases from V and 5 bases from J, the junction contained 15 bases not matched to a gene. Germline-derived CDR1 and CDR2 are MGHRA and YSYEKL.

The chain links TRBV5-1 to TRBJ2-7; 10 bases are a match to TRBD2. J lost 2 bases, V lost 6 bases, and 2 bases had no gene match. Germline V gene data show CDR1 as SGHRS and CDR2 as YFSETQ. This CDR3 comprises 13 residues. CDR3 bases: TGCGCCAGCAAACTAGCGGGGACCTACGAGCAGTACTTC. It is translated as CASKLAGTYEQYF. The full variable domain, completed using reference TRBV5-1 and TRBJ2-7, is KAGVTQTPRYLIKTRGQQVTLSCSPISGHRSVSWYQQTPGQGLQFLFEYFSETQRNKGNFPGRFSGRQFSNSRSEMNVSTLELGDSALYLCASKLAGTYEQYFGPGTRLTVT.

In its sample, this clone was seen a few times. This chain connects TRBV6-4 to TRBJ2-7; 8 bases align to TRBD2. V lost 8 bases and J lost 4; bases outside the gene matches: 7. Germline V lookup: CDR1 MRHNA, CDR2 SNTAGT. CDR3 length: 13 residues. The chain's CDR3 is CASGGGRGYEQYF. CDR3 DNA: TGTGCCAGCGGCGGGGGGCGAGGGTACGAGCAGTACTTC.

V usage is TRBV5-6 and J usage is TRBJ1-5; D remains ambiguous. CDR3 length equals 14 residues. CDR1 and CDR2 from the germline V gene are SGHDT and YYEEEE. The V end was cut by 0 bases, the J end by 3 bases, with 7 bases between. Here the CDR3 DNA reads TGTGCCAGCAGCTTGGGGGCAGTCAATCAGCCCCAGCATTTT. This gives the protein CASSLGAVNQPQHF. Using reference TRBV5-6 and TRBJ1-5 for the parts outside the CDR3, the full variable domain is DAGVTQSPTHLIKTRGQQVTLRCSPKSGHDTVSWYQQALGQGPQFIFQYYEEEERQRGNFPDRFSGHQFPNYSSELNVNALLLGDSALYLCASSLGAVNQPQHFGDGTRLSIL.

The chain is built from TRBV27 and TRBJ1-5; 10 nucleotides align to TRBD1. Germline CDR1 is MNHEY and CDR2 is SMNVEV (reference sequence). The CDR3 runs 15 residues. Trimming at V came to 6 bases and at J to 9 bases, leaving 11 bases not matched to a gene. The CDR3, as DNA: TGTGCCAGCAGCGCGGGACAGGGGCGACTATCGCCCCAGCATTTT. Protein product: CASSAGQGRLSPQHF.

V gene TRBV6-2 or TRBV6-3 combines with J gene TRBJ2-2, with D maybe TRBD1 (5 bases). Germline V lookup: CDR1 MNHEY, CDR2 SVGEGT. The V and J ends lost 5 bases and 4 bases respectively, with 14 bases between them. The CDR3 is made up of 15 amino acids. The CDR3 here is CASSPLDRLTGELFF. The CDR3 nucleotides are TGTGCCAGCAGTCCCCTCGACAGACTCACCGGGGAGCTGTTTTTT.

This chain joins TRBV10-1 and TRBJ1-1; no definite D call. Germline-derived CDR1 and CDR2 are WNHNN and SYGVQD (reference sequence). Trimming took 4 bases from V and 1 from J, leaving 10 bases between them. The CDR3 runs to 14 residues. The CDR3: CASSAGPRNTEAFF. The CDR3 coding sequence is TGCGCCAGCAGTGCCGGGCCCAGGAACACTGAAGCTTTCTTT.

The rearrangement joins TRBV6-5 to TRBJ2-7, with TRBD1 matching over 7 bases. J lost 3 bases, V lost 6 bases, and 11 bases had no gene match. The CDR3 consists of 15 residues. Germline V gene data show CDR1 as MNHEY and CDR2 as SVGAGI. CDR3 residues: CASSFAKGAYYEQYF. The CDR3 DNA follows: TGTGCCAGCAGCTTCGCCAAGGGGGCCTACTACGAGCAGTACTTC.

The V and J genes are TRBV5-1 and TRBJ2-1; weak D call: TRBD2 (5 bases). The CDR3 sequence is 13 residues long. V gave up 3 bases and J gave up 4 bases, with 8 bases separating them. Germline V gene sequence: CDR1 SGHRS, CDR2 YFSETQ. DNA of the CDR3: TGCGCCAGCAGCTCGGACTCTTACAATGAGCAGTTCTTC. This codes for CASSSDSYNEQFF. The full variable domain, rest sourced from reference TRBV5-1 and TRBJ2-1, is KAGVTQTPRYLIKTRGQQVTLSCSPISGHRSVSWYQQTPGQGLQFLFEYFSETQRNKGNFPGRFSGRQFSNSRSEMNVSTLELGDSALYLCASSSDSYNEQFFGPGTRLTVL.